This note documents a single T cell receptor beta chain sequence. Its antigen is currently unknown. The data were taken from a study of beta chain features in type 1 diabetes. Whole-study findings and limits: Shortening of TCRB CDR3s, moderate but significant, appeared in all four CD4+ subsets of Type 1 diabetes patients.

What was sequenced were expressed TCRB transcripts, since all of the isolated RNA had been reverse transcribed. The repertoire was sequenced with immunoSEQ multiplex PCR; TCRdb's copy has only in-frame clones and lacks some. The sample yields a few hundred thousand clones, about 13% seen once. V lost 2 bases and J lost 3, with 6 bases in between. The length of the CDR3 is 13 residues. Per germline, CDR1 KGHSH and CDR2 LQKENI. The source is a woman between 18 and 29 years old with type 1 diabetes. The sample consisted of naive CD4+ T cells from blood. The chain couples TRBV18 to TRBJ2-3; D is ambiguous. The CDR3 DNA is TGTGCCAGCTCACCATCAATTACAGATACGCAGTATTTT. It specifies CASSPSITDTQYF.